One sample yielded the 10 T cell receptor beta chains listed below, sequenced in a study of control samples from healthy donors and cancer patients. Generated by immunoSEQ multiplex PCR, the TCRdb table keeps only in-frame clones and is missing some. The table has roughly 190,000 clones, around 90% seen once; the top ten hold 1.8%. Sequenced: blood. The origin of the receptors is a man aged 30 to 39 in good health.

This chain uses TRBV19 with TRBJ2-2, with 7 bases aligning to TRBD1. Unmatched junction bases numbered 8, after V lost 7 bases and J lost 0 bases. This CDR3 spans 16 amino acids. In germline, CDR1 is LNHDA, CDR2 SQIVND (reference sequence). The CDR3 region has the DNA TGTGCCAGTATCAGGGGGATCGGGACGAACACCGGGGAGCTGTTTTTT. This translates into CASIRGIGTNTGELFF. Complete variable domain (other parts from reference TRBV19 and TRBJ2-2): DGGITQSPKYLFRKEGQNVTLSCEQNLNHDAMYWYRQDPGQGLRLIYYSQIVNDFQKGDIAEGYSVSREKKESFPLTVTSAQKNPTAFYLCASIRGIGTNTGELFFGEGSRLTVL.

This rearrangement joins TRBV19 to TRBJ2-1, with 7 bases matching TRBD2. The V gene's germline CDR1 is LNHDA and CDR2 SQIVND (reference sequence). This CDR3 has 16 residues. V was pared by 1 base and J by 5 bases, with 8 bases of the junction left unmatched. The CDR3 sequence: CASSIVGSGRDNEQFF. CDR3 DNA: TGTGCCAGTAGTATAGTTGGTAGCGGGCGGGACAATGAGCAGTTCTTC.

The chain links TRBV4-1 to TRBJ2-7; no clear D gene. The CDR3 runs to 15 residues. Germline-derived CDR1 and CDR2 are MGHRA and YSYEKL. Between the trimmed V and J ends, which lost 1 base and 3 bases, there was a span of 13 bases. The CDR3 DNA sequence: TGCGCCAGCAGCCAAGTTGGTAACAGTTTCTACGAGCAGTACTTC. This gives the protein CASSQVGNSFYEQYF.

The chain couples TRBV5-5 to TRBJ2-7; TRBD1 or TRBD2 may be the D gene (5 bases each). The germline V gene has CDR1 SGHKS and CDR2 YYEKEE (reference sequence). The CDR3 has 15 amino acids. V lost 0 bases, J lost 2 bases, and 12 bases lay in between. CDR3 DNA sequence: TGTGCCAGCAGCTTGGGGGGCTCGGGACCCTACGAGCAGTACTTC. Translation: CASSLGGSGPYEQYF.

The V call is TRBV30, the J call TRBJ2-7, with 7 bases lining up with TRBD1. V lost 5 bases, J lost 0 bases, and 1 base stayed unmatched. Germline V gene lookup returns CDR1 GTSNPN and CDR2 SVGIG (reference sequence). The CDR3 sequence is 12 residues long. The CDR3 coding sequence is TGTGCCTGGGGGACAGCCTCCTACGAGCAGTACTTC. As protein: CAWGTASYEQYF.

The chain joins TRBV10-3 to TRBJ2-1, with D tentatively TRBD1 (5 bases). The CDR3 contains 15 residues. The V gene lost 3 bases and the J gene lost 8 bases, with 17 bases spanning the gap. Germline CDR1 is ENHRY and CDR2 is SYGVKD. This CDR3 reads CAISDTNGRADEQFF. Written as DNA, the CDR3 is TGTGCCATCAGTGATACGAATGGCAGGGCCGATGAGCAGTTCTTC.

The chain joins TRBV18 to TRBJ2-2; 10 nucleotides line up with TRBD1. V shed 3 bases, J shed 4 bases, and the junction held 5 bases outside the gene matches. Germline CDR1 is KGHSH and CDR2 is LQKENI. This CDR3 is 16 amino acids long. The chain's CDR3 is CASSPGQGGRTGELFF. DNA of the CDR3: TGTGCCAGCTCACCCGGACAGGGGGGACGCACCGGGGAGCTGTTTTTT. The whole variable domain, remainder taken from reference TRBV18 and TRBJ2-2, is NAGVMQNPRHLVRRRGQEARLRCSPMKGHSHVYWYRQLPEEGLKFMVYLQKENIIDESGMPKERFSAEFPKEGPSILRIQQVVRGDSAAYFCASSPGQGGRTGELFFGEGSRLTVL.

The CDR3 bases are TGTGCCAGCAGTCGAGGTGTCTACGAGCAGTACTTC. This translates into CASSRGVYEQYF. The V and J genes are TRBV14 and TRBJ2-7; D is uncertain. Between the trimmed V and J ends, which lost 6 bases and 3 bases, there was a span of 9 bases. CDR3 length: 12 residues. Germline assignment: CDR1 SGHDN and CDR2 FVKESK.

CDR3 nucleotides: TGCAGCGTTGACCCAGGGGGCGCGGCCGGGGAGCTGTTTTTT. Translated: CSVDPGGAAGELFF. V usage is TRBV29-1 and J usage is TRBJ2-2; TRBD1 matches 8 bases. This CDR3 region has 14 residues. J lost 6 bases, V lost 3 bases, and 6 bases had no gene match. Germline CDR1 reads SQVTM; CDR2 reads ANQGSEA.

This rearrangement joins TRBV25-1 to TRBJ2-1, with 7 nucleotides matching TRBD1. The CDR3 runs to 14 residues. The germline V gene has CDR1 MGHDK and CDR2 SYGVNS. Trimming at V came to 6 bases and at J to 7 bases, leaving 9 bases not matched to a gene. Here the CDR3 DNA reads TGTGCCAGCAGCTTAGGGGGCTTGACGAATGAGCAGTTCTTC. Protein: CASSLGGLTNEQFF.